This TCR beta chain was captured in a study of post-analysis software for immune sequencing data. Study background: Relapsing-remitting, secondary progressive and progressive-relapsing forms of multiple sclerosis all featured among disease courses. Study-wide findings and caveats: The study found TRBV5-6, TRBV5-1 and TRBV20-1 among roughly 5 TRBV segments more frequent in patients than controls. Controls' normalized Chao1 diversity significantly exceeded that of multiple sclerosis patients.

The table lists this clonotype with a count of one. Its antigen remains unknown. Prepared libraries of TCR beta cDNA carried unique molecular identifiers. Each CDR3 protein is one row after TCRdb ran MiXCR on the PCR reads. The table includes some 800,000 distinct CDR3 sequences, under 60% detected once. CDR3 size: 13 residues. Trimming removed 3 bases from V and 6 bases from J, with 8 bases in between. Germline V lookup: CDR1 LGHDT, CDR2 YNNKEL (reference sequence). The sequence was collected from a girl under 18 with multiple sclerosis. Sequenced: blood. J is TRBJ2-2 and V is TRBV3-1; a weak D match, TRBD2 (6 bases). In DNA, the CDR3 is TGTGCCAGCAGCCATGGAGGGCCCGGGGAGCTGTTTTTT. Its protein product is CASSHGGPGELFF.